The rows below give T cell receptor beta chains drawn from one sample of a study of OX40 agonist ivuxolimab in advanced cancers. TCRdb's table, derived via immunoSEQ multiplex PCR, lists solely in-frame clones and lacks some. The table has tens of thousands of clones, 65% to 85% seen once. The specimen was CD4+ or CD8+ T cells sorted from blood, collected in a trial of the OX40 agonist ivuxolimab. The receptors here all came from an adult with an advanced solid tumor such as melanoma, head and neck, liver or kidney cancer. The CDR3 runs from the conserved cysteine through the conserved F or W. Each record gives: clone size, J gene, D gene, V gene, CDR3 protein, CDR3 DNA. The D gene is left open where the match is weak. Size is stated for part of the rows, as once, few or many counts, or as a class when the clone is expanded.

abundance: once
j_gene: TRBJ2-1
d_gene: TRBD2
v_gene: TRBV9
CDR3aa: CASSVSGTSYNEQFF
CDR3nt: TGTGCCAGCAGCGTATCCGGGACTAGCTACAATGAGCAGTTCTTC

abundance: NA
j_gene: TRBJ1-5
d_gene: NA
v_gene: TRBV7-9
CDR3aa: CASSPPGSNQPQHF
CDR3nt: TGTGCCAGCAGCCCCCCGGGTTCCAATCAGCCCCAGCATTTT

abundance: NA
j_gene: TRBJ1-1
d_gene: NA
v_gene: TRBV11-1
CDR3aa: CASIGWRNTEAFF
CDR3nt: TGTGCCAGCATCGGCTGGAGGAACACTGAAGCTTTCTTT

abundance: NA
j_gene: TRBJ1-2
d_gene: NA
v_gene: TRBV15
CDR3aa: CATSREGQNGYTF
CDR3nt: TGTGCCACCAGCAGAGAAGGACAGAATGGCTACACCTTC

abundance: NA
j_gene: TRBJ2-5
d_gene: NA
v_gene: TRBV4-3
CDR3aa: CASSQDRGVGETQYF
CDR3nt: TGCGCCAGCAGCCAAGATCGAGGGGTTGGGGAGACCCAGTACTTC

abundance: once
j_gene: TRBJ2-3
d_gene: TRBD2
v_gene: TRBV7-9
CDR3aa: CASSFTTSGGADTQYF
CDR3nt: TGTGCCAGCAGCTTTACGACTAGCGGGGGGGCAGATACGCAGTATTTT

abundance: NA
j_gene: TRBJ2-7
d_gene: NA
v_gene: TRBV27
CDR3aa: CASSLDIAYEQYF
CDR3nt: TGTGCCAGCAGTCTCGACATAGCCTACGAGCAGTACTTC

abundance: NA
j_gene: TRBJ1-2
d_gene: TRBD1
v_gene: TRBV6-5
CDR3aa: CASSYTGGADGYTF
CDR3nt: TGTGCCAGCAGTTACACAGGGGGCGCCGATGGCTACACCTTC

abundance: NA
j_gene: TRBJ2-1
d_gene: NA
v_gene: TRBV11-2
CDR3aa: CASSWRLNNEQFF
CDR3nt: TGTGCCAGCAGCTGGAGGCTAAACAATGAGCAGTTCTTC

abundance: NA
j_gene: TRBJ2-1
d_gene: NA
v_gene: TRBV7-9
CDR3aa: CAGSKPDGDNEQFF
CDR3nt: TGTGCCGGATCCAAACCGGACGGAGATAATGAGCAGTTCTTC

abundance: once
j_gene: TRBJ2-7
d_gene: TRBD1
v_gene: TRBV9
CDR3aa: CASSVAGTDSYEQYF
CDR3nt: TGTGCCAGCAGCGTAGCAGGGACAGACTCCTACGAGCAGTACTTC

abundance: NA
j_gene: TRBJ1-1
d_gene: NA
v_gene: TRBV27
CDR3aa: CASFLDPGTEAFF
CDR3nt: TGTGCCAGCTTCCTAGACCCTGGGACTGAAGCTTTCTTT

abundance: NA
j_gene: TRBJ1-1
d_gene: NA
v_gene: TRBV6-1
CDR3aa: CASSERREAFF
CDR3nt: TGTGCCAGCAGTGAACGCAGGGAAGCTTTCTTT

abundance: once
j_gene: TRBJ2-3
d_gene: NA
v_gene: TRBV7-3
CDR3aa: CASSLGGADTQYF
CDR3nt: TGTGCCAGCAGCTTAGGTGGGGCAGATACGCAGTATTTT

abundance: NA
j_gene: TRBJ2-3
d_gene: TRBD2
v_gene: TRBV18
CDR3aa: CASSRLAGEADTQYF
CDR3nt: TGTGCCAGCTCACGCCTAGCGGGGGAGGCAGATACGCAGTATTTT

abundance: NA
j_gene: TRBJ1-1
d_gene: NA
v_gene: TRBV10-3
CDR3aa: CAISESGVVTEAFF
CDR3nt: TGTGCCATCAGTGAGTCCGGGGTTGTGACTGAAGCTTTCTTT

abundance: NA
j_gene: TRBJ2-4
d_gene: TRBD2
v_gene: TRBV5-1
CDR3aa: CASTFSAGTTDQYF
CDR3nt: TGCGCCAGCACTTTCTCGGCCGGGACTACGGATCAGTACTTC

abundance: NA
j_gene: TRBJ2-7
d_gene: NA
v_gene: TRBV7-9
CDR3aa: CASSSRGSYEQYF
CDR3nt: TGTGCCAGCAGCAGCCGGGGATCCTACGAGCAGTACTTC

abundance: NA
j_gene: TRBJ2-1
d_gene: NA
v_gene: TRBV2
CDR3aa: CASSEDSNEQFF
CDR3nt: TGTGCCAGCAGTGAGGACAGTAATGAGCAGTTCTTC

abundance: NA
j_gene: TRBJ2-2
d_gene: NA
v_gene: TRBV7-2
CDR3aa: CASSYPGELFF
CDR3nt: TGTGCCAGCAGCTATCCCGGGGAGCTGTTTTTT

abundance: once
j_gene: TRBJ2-3
d_gene: TRBD2
v_gene: TRBV4-1
CDR3aa: CASSHGLSGGADTDTQYF
CDR3nt: TGCGCCAGCAGCCATGGACTTAGCGGGGGGGCCGACACAGATACGCAGTATTTT

abundance: NA
j_gene: TRBJ1-1
d_gene: NA
v_gene: TRBV5-4
CDR3aa: CASSLDGTGGIGAFF
CDR3nt: TGTGCCAGCAGCTTGGATGGAACGGGGGGCATCGGGGCTTTCTTT

abundance: NA
j_gene: TRBJ2-3
d_gene: NA
v_gene: TRBV6-4
CDR3aa: CASKRGTVTDTQYF
CDR3nt: TGTGCCAGCAAACGGGGTACAGTTACAGATACGCAGTATTTT

abundance: NA
j_gene: TRBJ2-5
d_gene: TRBD1
v_gene: TRBV12-5
CDR3aa: CASGLRTGAMETQYF
CDR3nt: TGTGCTAGTGGTTTGAGGACAGGGGCCATGGAGACCCAGTACTTC

abundance: NA
j_gene: TRBJ2-2
d_gene: NA
v_gene: TRBV6-5
CDR3aa: CASSYSRGWTGELFF
CDR3nt: TGTGCCAGCAGTTACAGCCGGGGTTGGACCGGGGAGCTGTTTTTT

abundance: once
j_gene: TRBJ2-2
d_gene: TRBD2
v_gene: TRBV5-1
CDR3aa: CASSPRASGGANTGELFF
CDR3nt: TGCGCCAGCAGCCCAAGGGCTAGCGGGGGAGCGAACACCGGGGAGCTGTTTTTT

abundance: NA
j_gene: TRBJ1-1
d_gene: TRBD1
v_gene: TRBV5-8
CDR3aa: CASSLFQGVTEAFF
CDR3nt: TGTGCCAGCAGCTTGTTTCAGGGGGTCACTGAAGCTTTCTTT

abundance: NA
j_gene: TRBJ2-1
d_gene: TRBD1
v_gene: TRBV19
CDR3aa: CASSPGTGYNEQFF
CDR3nt: TGTGCCAGTAGTCCGGGGACAGGGTACAATGAGCAGTTCTTC

abundance: NA
j_gene: TRBJ2-1
d_gene: TRBD2
v_gene: TRBV6-5
CDR3aa: CASSGTINEQFF
CDR3nt: TGTGCCAGCAGTGGGACTATCAATGAGCAGTTCTTC

abundance: NA
j_gene: TRBJ1-6
d_gene: NA
v_gene: TRBV27
CDR3aa: CASSPTQTGVGNSPLHF
CDR3nt: TGTGCCAGCAGCCCTACCCAAACCGGGGTTGGTAATTCACCCCTCCACTTT

abundance: NA
j_gene: TRBJ2-5
d_gene: NA
v_gene: TRBV12-1
CDR3aa: CASSFAPRLAAQETQYF
CDR3nt: TGTGCCAGCAGCTTTGCCCCTAGACTAGCGGCACAAGAGACCCAGTACTTC

abundance: NA
j_gene: TRBJ1-1
d_gene: NA
v_gene: TRBV5-1
CDR3aa: CASSRDVRTNTEAFF
CDR3nt: TGCGCCAGCAGCAGGGACGTACGGACGAACACTGAAGCTTTCTTT

abundance: NA
j_gene: TRBJ2-5
d_gene: NA
v_gene: TRBV5-6
CDR3aa: CASSLEAGETQYF
CDR3nt: TGTGCCAGCAGCTTAGAGGCAGGGGAGACCCAGTACTTC

abundance: NA
j_gene: TRBJ2-1
d_gene: TRBD2
v_gene: TRBV9
CDR3aa: CASSVGTSGGPYNEQFF
CDR3nt: TGTGCCAGCAGCGTGGGGACTAGCGGGGGCCCCTACAATGAGCAGTTCTTC

abundance: few
j_gene: TRBJ1-5
d_gene: TRBD1
v_gene: TRBV7-9
CDR3aa: CASSVGTGNQPQHF
CDR3nt: TGTGCCAGCAGCGTAGGGACAGGCAATCAGCCCCAGCATTTT

abundance: NA
j_gene: TRBJ1-2
d_gene: TRBD1
v_gene: TRBV27
CDR3aa: CASSLSGGLLKGYTF
CDR3nt: TGTGCCAGCAGTTTGTCAGGGGGTCTTCTTAAGGGCTACACCTTC

abundance: NA
j_gene: TRBJ2-5
d_gene: NA
v_gene: TRBV7-9
CDR3aa: CASSSETQETQYF
CDR3nt: TGTGCCAGCAGTTCTGAGACACAAGAGACCCAGTACTTC

abundance: NA
j_gene: TRBJ1-4
d_gene: NA
v_gene: TRBV6-5
CDR3aa: CAISREATNEKLFF
CDR3nt: TGTGCCATAAGTAGGGAAGCAACTAATGAAAAACTGTTTTTT

abundance: NA
j_gene: TRBJ2-1
d_gene: TRBD1
v_gene: TRBV5-6
CDR3aa: CASSLGTGGNEQFF
CDR3nt: TGTGCCAGCAGCTTGGGTACAGGGGGTAATGAGCAGTTCTTC

abundance: few
j_gene: TRBJ1-5
d_gene: NA
v_gene: TRBV6-1
CDR3aa: CASSEAMAAILGQPQHF
CDR3nt: TGTGCCAGCAGTGAAGCGATGGCGGCCATTTTGGGGCAGCCCCAGCATTTT

abundance: NA
j_gene: TRBJ1-5
d_gene: NA
v_gene: TRBV28
CDR3aa: CASSLWGLGQPQHF
CDR3nt: TGTGCCAGCAGTTTGTGGGGTCTCGGTCAGCCCCAGCATTTT

abundance: NA
j_gene: TRBJ2-5
d_gene: NA
v_gene: TRBV11-2
CDR3aa: CASSLIIGAEETQYF
CDR3nt: TGTGCCAGCAGCTTAATCATAGGGGCCGAGGAGACCCAGTACTTC

abundance: NA
j_gene: TRBJ1-6
d_gene: NA
v_gene: TRBV5-4
CDR3aa: CASSLGGALSSYNSPLHF
CDR3nt: TGTGCCAGCAGCTTGGGGGGGGCCCTAAGCTCCTATAATTCACCCCTCCACTTT

abundance: once
j_gene: TRBJ2-2
d_gene: TRBD1
v_gene: TRBV7-6
CDR3aa: CASSFPQGIDTGELFF
CDR3nt: TGTGCCAGCAGCTTCCCACAGGGGATCGACACCGGGGAGCTGTTTTTT

abundance: few
j_gene: TRBJ2-3
d_gene: NA
v_gene: TRBV13
CDR3aa: CASSSPSSSTDTQYF
CDR3nt: TGTGCCAGCAGCTCCCCGTCCTCTAGCACAGATACGCAGTATTTT

abundance: few
j_gene: TRBJ2-2
d_gene: TRBD1
v_gene: TRBV2
CDR3aa: CASRWDRGTPDTGELFF
CDR3nt: TGTGCCAGCAGATGGGACAGGGGGACCCCGGACACCGGGGAGCTGTTTTTT

abundance: once
j_gene: TRBJ1-2
d_gene: NA
v_gene: TRBV14
CDR3aa: CASSHVPGYGYTF
CDR3nt: TGTGCCAGCAGCCACGTACCGGGGTATGGCTACACCTTC

abundance: NA
j_gene: TRBJ1-1
d_gene: NA
v_gene: TRBV4-1
CDR3aa: CASSQGSSSNTEAFF
CDR3nt: TGCGCCAGCAGCCAAGGGTCGTCGTCGAACACTGAAGCTTTCTTT

abundance: NA
j_gene: TRBJ2-7
d_gene: NA
v_gene: TRBV7-9
CDR3aa: CASSSQGVVTHEQYF
CDR3nt: TGTGCCAGCAGCTCACAAGGGGTGGTAACCCACGAGCAGTACTTC

abundance: NA
j_gene: TRBJ1-2
d_gene: TRBD1
v_gene: TRBV5-1
CDR3aa: CASSKDREEPGGYTF
CDR3nt: TGCGCCAGCAGCAAGGACAGGGAAGAACCAGGTGGCTACACCTTC

abundance: NA
j_gene: TRBJ2-3
d_gene: TRBD1
v_gene: TRBV5-5
CDR3aa: CASSLTDRDYTQYF
CDR3nt: TGTGCCAGCAGCCTGACCGACAGGGATTATACGCAGTATTTT

abundance: NA
j_gene: TRBJ1-5
d_gene: NA
v_gene: TRBV11-2
CDR3aa: CASSLLGLNQPQHF
CDR3nt: TGTGCCAGCAGCTTACTCGGTCTCAATCAGCCCCAGCATTTT

abundance: NA
j_gene: TRBJ2-7
d_gene: TRBD1
v_gene: TRBV28
CDR3aa: CASSFARQGLDSYEQYF
CDR3nt: TGTGCCAGCAGTTTCGCGAGACAGGGCTTAGACTCCTACGAGCAGTACTTC

abundance: NA
j_gene: TRBJ1-2
d_gene: TRBD1
v_gene: TRBV28
CDR3aa: CASSSRQGPLTNYGYTF
CDR3nt: TGTGCCAGCAGTTCCAGACAGGGCCCACTAACTAACTATGGCTACACCTTC

abundance: few
j_gene: TRBJ1-2
d_gene: NA
v_gene: TRBV19
CDR3aa: CASSSGYRASNYGYTF
CDR3nt: TGTGCCAGTAGTTCCGGGTACAGGGCTTCTAACTATGGCTACACCTTC

abundance: NA
j_gene: TRBJ2-5
d_gene: NA
v_gene: TRBV9
CDR3aa: CASSVANQFGETQYF
CDR3nt: TGTGCCAGCAGCGTAGCAAATCAGTTTGGAGAGACCCAGTACTTC

abundance: NA
j_gene: TRBJ2-1
d_gene: NA
v_gene: TRBV4-2
CDR3aa: CASSPARGPGDEQFF
CDR3nt: TGTGCCAGCAGCCCGGCTCGGGGGCCAGGGGATGAGCAGTTCTTC